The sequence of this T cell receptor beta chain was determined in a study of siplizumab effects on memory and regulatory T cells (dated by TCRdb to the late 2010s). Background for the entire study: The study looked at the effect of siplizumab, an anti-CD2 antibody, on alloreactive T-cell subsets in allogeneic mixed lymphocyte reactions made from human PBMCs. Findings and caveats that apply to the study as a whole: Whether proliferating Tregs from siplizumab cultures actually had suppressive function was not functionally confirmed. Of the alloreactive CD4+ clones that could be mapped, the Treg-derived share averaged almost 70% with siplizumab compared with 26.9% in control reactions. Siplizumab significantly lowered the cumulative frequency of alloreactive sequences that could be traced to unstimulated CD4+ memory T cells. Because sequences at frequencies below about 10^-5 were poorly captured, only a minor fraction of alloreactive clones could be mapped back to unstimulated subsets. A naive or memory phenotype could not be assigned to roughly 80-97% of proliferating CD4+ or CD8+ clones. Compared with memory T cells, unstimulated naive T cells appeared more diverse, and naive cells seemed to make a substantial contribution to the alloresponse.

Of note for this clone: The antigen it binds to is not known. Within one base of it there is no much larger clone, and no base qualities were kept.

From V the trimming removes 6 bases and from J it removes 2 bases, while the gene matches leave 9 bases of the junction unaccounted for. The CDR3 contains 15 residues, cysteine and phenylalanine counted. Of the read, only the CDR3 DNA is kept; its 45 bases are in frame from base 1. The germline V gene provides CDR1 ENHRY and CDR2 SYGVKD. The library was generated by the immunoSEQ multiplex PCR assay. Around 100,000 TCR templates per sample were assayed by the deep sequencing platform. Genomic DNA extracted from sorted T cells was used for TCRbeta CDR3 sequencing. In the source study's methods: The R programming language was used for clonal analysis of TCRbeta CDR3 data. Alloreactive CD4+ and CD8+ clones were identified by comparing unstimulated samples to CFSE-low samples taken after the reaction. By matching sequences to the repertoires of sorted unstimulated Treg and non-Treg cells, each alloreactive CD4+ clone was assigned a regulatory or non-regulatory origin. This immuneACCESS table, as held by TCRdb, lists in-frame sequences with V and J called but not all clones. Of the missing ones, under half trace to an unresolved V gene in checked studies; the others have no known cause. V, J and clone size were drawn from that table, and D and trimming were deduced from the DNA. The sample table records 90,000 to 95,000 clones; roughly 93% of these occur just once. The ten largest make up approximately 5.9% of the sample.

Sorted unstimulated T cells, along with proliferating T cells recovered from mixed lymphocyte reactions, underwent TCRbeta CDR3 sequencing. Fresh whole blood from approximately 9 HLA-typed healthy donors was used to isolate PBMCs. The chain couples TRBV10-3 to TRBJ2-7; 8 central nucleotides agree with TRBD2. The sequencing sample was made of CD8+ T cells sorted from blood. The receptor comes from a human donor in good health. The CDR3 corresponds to CAIRGILAGPYEQYF. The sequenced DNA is TGTGCCATCAGAGGAATTCTAGCGGGTCCCTACGAGCAGTACTTC.